This T cell receptor (beta chain) comes out of a study of tumor-infiltrating lymphocytes in primary liver carcinoma. Whole-study context: Spanning 4.2 to 10 cm, the tumors were T1-T3 N0M0. The yield of productive TCRbeta reads per sample was roughly 3.5 to 7.5 million and was similar across tissue types. Study conclusions and caveats: Reduced overlap was seen in tumor-adjacent and tumor-blood pairs versus tumor region pairs.

As to this clonotype: Its antigen is as yet unknown.

The investigators made TCR beta cDNA from around 540 ng total RNA, using a constant-region primer. Modified slightly, ARM-PCR produced TCR beta libraries over three nested multiplex PCR rounds. Researchers ran the first two PCR rounds for roughly 11 cycles each with TRBV1-TRBV30 forward primers and a C-beta reverse primer. A single record per CDR3 protein comes from TCRdb applying MiXCR to the multiplex PCR reads. Found here are fewer than 400,000 distinct CDR3 sequences, 60% to 80% of them singletons; the top ten hold approximately 9%. Germline DNA was also extracted, and blood RNA derived from unsorted whole blood. CDR3 length equals 12 residues. Trimming removed 8 bases from V and 4 bases from J; junction bases left unmatched: 2. Germline assignment: CDR1 SNHLY and CDR2 FYNNEI.

The TCR originated in a middle-aged man with primary liver carcinoma and hepatitis B virus infection. The chain carries TRBV2 and TRBJ2-5; TRBD1 matches 9 bases. Source material: peripheral blood. CDR3 nucleotide sequence: TGTGCCAGCGCGGGACAGGGAGAGACCCAGTACTTC. Translated, it gives CASAGQGETQYF.